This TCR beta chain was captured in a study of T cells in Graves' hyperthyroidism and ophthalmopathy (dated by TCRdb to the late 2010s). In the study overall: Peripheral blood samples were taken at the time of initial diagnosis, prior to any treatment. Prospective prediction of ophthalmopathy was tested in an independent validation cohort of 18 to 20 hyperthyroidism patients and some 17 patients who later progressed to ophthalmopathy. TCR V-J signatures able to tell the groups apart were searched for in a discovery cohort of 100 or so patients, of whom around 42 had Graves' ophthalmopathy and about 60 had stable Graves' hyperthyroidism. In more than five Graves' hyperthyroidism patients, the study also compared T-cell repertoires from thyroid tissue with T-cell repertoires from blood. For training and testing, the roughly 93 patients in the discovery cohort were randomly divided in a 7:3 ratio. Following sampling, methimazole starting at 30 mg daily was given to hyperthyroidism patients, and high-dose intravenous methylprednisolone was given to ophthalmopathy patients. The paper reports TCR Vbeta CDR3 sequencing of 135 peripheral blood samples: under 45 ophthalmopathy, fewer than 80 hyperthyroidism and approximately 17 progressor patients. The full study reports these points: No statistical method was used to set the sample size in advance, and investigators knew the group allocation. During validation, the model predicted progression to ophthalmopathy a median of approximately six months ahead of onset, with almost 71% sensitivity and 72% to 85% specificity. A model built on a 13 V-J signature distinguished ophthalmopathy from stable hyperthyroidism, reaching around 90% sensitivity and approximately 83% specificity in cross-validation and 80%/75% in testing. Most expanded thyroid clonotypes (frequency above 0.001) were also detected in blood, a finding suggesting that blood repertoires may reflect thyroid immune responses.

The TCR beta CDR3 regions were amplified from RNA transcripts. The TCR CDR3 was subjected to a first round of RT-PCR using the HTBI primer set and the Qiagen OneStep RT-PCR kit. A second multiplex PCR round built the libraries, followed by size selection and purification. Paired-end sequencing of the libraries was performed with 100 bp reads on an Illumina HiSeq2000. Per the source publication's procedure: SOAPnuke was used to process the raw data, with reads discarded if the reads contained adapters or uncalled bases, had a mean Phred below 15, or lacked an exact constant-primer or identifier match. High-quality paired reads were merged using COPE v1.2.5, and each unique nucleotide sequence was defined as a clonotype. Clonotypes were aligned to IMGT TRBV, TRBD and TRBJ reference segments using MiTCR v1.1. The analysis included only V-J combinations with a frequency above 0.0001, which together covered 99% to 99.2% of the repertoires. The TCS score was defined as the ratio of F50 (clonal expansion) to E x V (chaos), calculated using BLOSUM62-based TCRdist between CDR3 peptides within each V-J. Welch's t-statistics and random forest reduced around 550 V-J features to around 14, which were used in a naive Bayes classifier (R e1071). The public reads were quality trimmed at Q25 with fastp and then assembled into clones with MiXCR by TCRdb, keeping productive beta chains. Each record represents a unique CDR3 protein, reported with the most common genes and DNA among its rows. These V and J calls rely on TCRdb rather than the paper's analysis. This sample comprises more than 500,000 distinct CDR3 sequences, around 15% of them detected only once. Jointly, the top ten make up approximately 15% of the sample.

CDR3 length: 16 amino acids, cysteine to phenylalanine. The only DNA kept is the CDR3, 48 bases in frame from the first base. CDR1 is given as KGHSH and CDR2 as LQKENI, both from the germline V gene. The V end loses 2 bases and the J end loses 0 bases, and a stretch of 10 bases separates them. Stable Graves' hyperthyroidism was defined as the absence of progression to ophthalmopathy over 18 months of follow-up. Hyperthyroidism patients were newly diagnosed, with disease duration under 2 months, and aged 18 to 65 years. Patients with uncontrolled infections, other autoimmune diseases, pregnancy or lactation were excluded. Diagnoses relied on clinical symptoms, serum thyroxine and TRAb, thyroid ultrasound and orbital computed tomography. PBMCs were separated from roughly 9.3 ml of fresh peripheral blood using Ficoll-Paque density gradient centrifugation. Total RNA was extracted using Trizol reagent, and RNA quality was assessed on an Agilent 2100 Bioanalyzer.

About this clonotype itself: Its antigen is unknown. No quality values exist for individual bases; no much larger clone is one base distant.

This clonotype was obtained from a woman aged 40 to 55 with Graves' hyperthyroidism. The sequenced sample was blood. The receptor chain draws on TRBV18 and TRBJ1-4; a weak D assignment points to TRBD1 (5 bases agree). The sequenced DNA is TGTGCCAGCTCACCAGTTGGGGCCGCAACTAATGAAAAACTGTTTTTT. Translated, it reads CASSPVGAATNEKLFF.